These 11 T cell receptor beta chains were sequenced from one sample in a study of shared clonotypes between healthy human individuals. The data were produced by immunoSEQ multiplex PCR, yet TCRdb's version contains in-frame clones alone and is incomplete. The sample has around 500,000 clones, 76% seen once; the top ten hold 10% to 15%. The sequenced sample consisted of PBMCs. The source of these receptors is a middle-aged woman in good health. Some clones in this sample may be carry-over from other donors' samples.

About this clone itself: Possible read error: a much larger clone is one base away. Other DNA sequences of this sample code for an identical CDR3. The chain carries TRBV30 and TRBJ2-5; no firm D call. TRBJ2-7 explains the end of the DNA better; the J call may be wrong. The germline V gene has CDR1 GTSNPN and CDR2 SVGIG (reference sequence). CDR3 length equals 13 residues. The DNA of the CDR3 is TGCGCCTGGAGTGCAACGGGCGACTACGAGCAGTACTTC. Residues: CAWSATGDYEQYF.

V gene TRBV5-6 combines with J gene TRBJ1-1; 7 bases are a match to TRBD1. The CDR3 runs to 17 residues. Trimming removed 0 bases from V and 0 bases from J; junction bases left unmatched: 8. Per germline, CDR1 SGHDT and CDR2 YYEEEE. DNA for the CDR3: TGTGCCAGCAGCTTGGACCCTTCCAGGGGGATGAACACTGAAGCTTTCTTT. Its protein product is CASSLDPSRGMNTEAFF. The full variable domain, completed using reference TRBV5-6 and TRBJ1-1, is DAGVTQSPTHLIKTRGQQVTLRCSPKSGHDTVSWYQQALGQGPQFIFQYYEEEERQRGNFPDRFSGHQFPNYSSELNVNALLLGDSALYLCASSLDPSRGMNTEAFFGQGTRLTVV.

The chain uses TRBV9 and TRBJ2-7; 14 nucleotides match TRBD2. The CDR3 is made up of 15 amino acids. J was trimmed by 5 bases and V by 4 bases; bases with no gene match: 5. Germline lookup yields CDR1 SGDLS and CDR2 YYNGEE. CDR3 in amino acids: CASSMGLAGVDEQYF. The CDR3 DNA reads as TGTGCCAGCAGCATGGGACTAGCGGGAGTTGACGAGCAGTACTTC.

This clone has more than one count but fewer than ten. This specimen includes other DNA sequences encoding the same CDR3. The rearrangement links TRBV27 to TRBJ1-5; no clear D gene. CDR3 length: 14 amino acids. The ends were cut back, 6 bases at V and 1 base at J, with 10 bases in the middle. The germline V gene encodes CDR1 MNHEY and CDR2 SMNVEV (reference sequence). The CDR3 loop is CASSLRYSNQPQHF. For the CDR3, the DNA is TGTGCCAGCAGCTTAAGGTACAGCAATCAGCCCCAGCATTTT.

This chain joins TRBV28 and TRBJ1-1; D is unclear. Between the trimmed V and J ends, which lost 3 bases and 3 bases, there was a span of 11 bases. Germline CDR1 reads MDHEN; CDR2 reads SYDVKM. The CDR3 is 14 amino acids. This CDR3 reads CASSFPNSYTEAFF. The CDR3 DNA reads as TGTGCCAGCAGTTTCCCAAACAGTTACACTGAAGCTTTCTTT.

The rearrangement uses TRBV18 and TRBJ2-5; 9 bases match TRBD2. V was clipped by 4 bases and J by 4 bases; unmatched bases: 10. The length of the CDR3 is 16 residues. Germline assignment: CDR1 KGHSH and CDR2 LQKENI. The CDR3 region is CASSQLLAGSGETQYF. The CDR3 nucleotides read TGTGCCAGCTCACAACTCCTAGCGGGGAGTGGAGAGACCCAGTACTTC.

The chain employs TRBV9 and TRBJ1-5; D is unresolved. The CDR3 spans 13 residues. V lost 3 bases to trimming and J lost 3 bases, with 7 bases between them. Germline V gene data show CDR1 as SGDLS and CDR2 as YYNGEE. The DNA for the CDR3 is TGTGCCAGCAGCGCTGAAAACAATCAGCCCCAGCATTTT. Its protein is CASSAENNQPQHF. The whole variable domain, remainder taken from reference TRBV9 and TRBJ1-5, is DSGVTQTPKHLITATGQRVTLRCSPRSGDLSVYWYQQSLDQGLQFLIQYYNGEERAKGNILERFSAQQFPDLHSELNLSSLELGDSALYFCASSAENNQPQHFGDGTRLSIL.

CDR3 region: CASSLPGWGTIDDGELFF. CDR3 DNA: TGTGCCAGCAGCTTACCAGGTTGGGGGACTATCGATGACGGGGAGCTGTTTTTT. The chain carries TRBV7-8 and TRBJ2-2; 7 nucleotides agree with TRBD2. The CDR3 is 18 amino acids. Looked up from germline, CDR1 is SGHVS and CDR2 is FQNEAQ. Trimming cost V 2 bases and J 7 bases; bases outside gene matches: 16.

This chain uses TRBV30 with TRBJ2-6; D ambiguous. V was pared by 1 base and J by 0 bases, with 10 bases between. Looked up from germline, CDR1 is GTSNPN and CDR2 is SVGIG (reference sequence). The CDR3 length is 16 residues. CDR3 sequence (DNA): TGTGCCTGGAGTGCTTTCTCGAGCTCTGGGGCCAACGTCCTGACTTTC. It translates to CAWSAFSSSGANVLTF.

In the case of this clone: The junction differs from germline at one of its ends, possibly a read error. J is TRBJ2-5 and V is TRBV4-1; tentatively, D is TRBD1 (6 bases). Germline lookup yields CDR1 MGHRA and CDR2 YSYEKL. The CDR3 is 16 amino acids. The DNA of the CDR3 is TGCACCAGCAGCCCCGGGGCCCGACAGACAGGAGAGACCCAGTACTTC. The encoded protein is CTSSPGARQTGETQYF.

The chain uses TRBV5-1 and TRBJ2-5, with TRBD2 matching over 12 bases. V trimming: 0 bases; J trimming: 5 bases; junction bases outside the gene matches: 8. This CDR3 spans 17 amino acids. Germline assignment: CDR1 SGHRS and CDR2 YFSETQ. The CDR3 DNA reads as TGCGCCAGCAGCTTGGCTCTAGCGGGAGGGCCTGGGGAGACCCAGTACTTC. This codes for CASSLALAGGPGETQYF.